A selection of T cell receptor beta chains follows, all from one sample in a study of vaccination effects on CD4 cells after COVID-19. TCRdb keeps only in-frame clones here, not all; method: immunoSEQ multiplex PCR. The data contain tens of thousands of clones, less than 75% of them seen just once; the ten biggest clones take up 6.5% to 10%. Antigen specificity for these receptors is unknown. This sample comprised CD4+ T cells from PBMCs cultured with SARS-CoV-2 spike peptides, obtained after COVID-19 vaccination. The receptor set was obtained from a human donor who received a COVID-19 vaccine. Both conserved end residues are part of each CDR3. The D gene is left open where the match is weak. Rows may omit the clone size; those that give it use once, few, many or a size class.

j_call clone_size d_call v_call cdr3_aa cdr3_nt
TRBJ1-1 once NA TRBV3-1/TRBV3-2 CASSPPGRMNTEAFF TGTGCCAGCAGCCCCCCGGGACGGATGAACACTGAAGCTTTCTTT
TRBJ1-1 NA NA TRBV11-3 CASSLGIEAFF TGTGCCAGCAGCTTAGGGATTGAAGCTTTCTTT
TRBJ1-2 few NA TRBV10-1 CASSDRGNRGYTF TGCGCCAGCAGTGACAGGGGAAATAGAGGCTACACCTTC
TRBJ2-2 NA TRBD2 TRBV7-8 CASKRASGYTGELFF TGTGCCAGCAAACGGGCTAGCGGATACACCGGGGAGCTGTTTTTT
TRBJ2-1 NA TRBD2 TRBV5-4 CASSLMTSGRNEQFF TGTGCCAGCAGCTTAATGACTAGCGGGAGGAATGAGCAGTTCTTC
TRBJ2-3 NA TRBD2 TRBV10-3 CAISEQGGSDTQYF TGTGCCATCAGTGAGCAGGGAGGGTCAGATACGCAGTATTTT
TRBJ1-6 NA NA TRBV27 CASSFFLRSNSPLHF TGTGCCAGCAGTTTTTTCCTGCGGAGTAATTCACCCCTCCACTTT
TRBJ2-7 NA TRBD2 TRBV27 CASSRWGGYEQYF TGTGCCAGCAGTCGGTGGGGGGGCTACGAGCAGTACTTC
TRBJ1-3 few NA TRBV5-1 CASSSNVIGSGNTIYF TGCGCCAGCAGCTCGAATGTGATAGGATCTGGAAACACCATATATTTT
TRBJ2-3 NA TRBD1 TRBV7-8 CASSQRRDSSWDTQYF TGTGCCAGCAGCCAAAGACGGGACAGCTCCTGGGATACGCAGTATTTT
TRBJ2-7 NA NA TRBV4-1 CASSQEVTYYYEQYF TGCGCCAGCAGCCAAGAGGTGACCTACTATTACGAGCAGTACTTC
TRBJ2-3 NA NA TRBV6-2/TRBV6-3 CASSYETDTQYF TGTGCCAGCAGTTACGAAACAGATACGCAGTATTTT
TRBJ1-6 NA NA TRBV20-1 CSASPRGPLHF TGCAGTGCTAGTCCTCGGGGCCCCCTCCACTTT
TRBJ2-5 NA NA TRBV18 CASSPPASSIQETQYF TGTGCCAGCTCACCACCTGCTTCGTCCATCCAAGAGACCCAGTACTTC
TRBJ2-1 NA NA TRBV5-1 CASSLDGDSYNEQFF TGCGCCAGCAGCTTGGACGGGGATTCCTACAATGAGCAGTTCTTC
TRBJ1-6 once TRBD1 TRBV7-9 CASSPFDRANSPLHF TGTGCCAGCAGTCCTTTTGACAGGGCTAATTCACCCCTCCACTTT
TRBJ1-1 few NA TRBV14 CASSQDFGTWNTEAFF TGTGCCAGCAGCCAAGATTTCGGAACCTGGAACACTGAAGCTTTCTTT
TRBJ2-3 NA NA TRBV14 CASSPYGRGPDTQYF TGTGCCAGCAGCCCCTACGGTAGAGGGCCAGATACGCAGTATTTT
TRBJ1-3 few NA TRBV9 CASSVGGSSGNTIYF TGTGCCAGCAGCGTGGGAGGTAGCTCTGGAAACACCATATATTTT
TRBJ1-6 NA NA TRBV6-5 CASSLQPRGSPLHF TGTGCCAGCAGCTTACAGCCCCGGGGTTCACCCCTCCACTTT
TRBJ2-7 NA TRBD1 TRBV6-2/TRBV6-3 CASSRPTGTVTYEQYF TGTGCCAGCAGCCGCCCGACCGGGACAGTTACCTACGAGCAGTACTTC
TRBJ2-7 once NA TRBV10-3 CAISAFTGLREQYF TGTGCCATCAGTGCGTTTACAGGGCTCCGGGAGCAGTACTTC
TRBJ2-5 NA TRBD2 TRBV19 CASRGAAGGQETQYF TGTGCCAGTAGGGGCGCAGCGGGGGGACAAGAGACCCAGTACTTC
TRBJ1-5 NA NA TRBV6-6 CASSYRTIGGQPQHF TGTGCCAGCAGTTACCGGACAATAGGAGGCCAGCCCCAGCATTTT
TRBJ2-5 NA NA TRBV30 CAWRPGPQETQYF TGTGCCTGGAGGCCGGGGCCCCAAGAGACCCAGTACTTC
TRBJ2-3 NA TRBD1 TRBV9 CASSAPGTGTDTQYF TGTGCCAGCAGCGCGCCCGGGACAGGCACAGATACGCAGTATTTT
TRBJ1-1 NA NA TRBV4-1 CASSQASVQMGTEAFF TGCGCCAGCAGCCAAGCCTCGGTACAAATGGGCACTGAAGCTTTCTTT
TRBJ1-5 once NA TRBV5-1 CASSLEGVGQPQHF TGCGCCAGCAGCTTGGAGGGGGTTGGTCAGCCCCAGCATTTT
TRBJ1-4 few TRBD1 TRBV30 CAWRPPDRGLEKLFF TGTGCCTGGAGGCCGCCGGACAGGGGGCTTGAAAAACTGTTTTTT
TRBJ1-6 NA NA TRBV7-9 CASSGGSNSPLHF TGTGCCAGCAGTGGGGGGAGTAATTCACCCCTCCACTTT
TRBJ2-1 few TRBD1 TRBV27 CASAAGTGAISSYNEQFF TGTGCCAGCGCAGCCGGGACAGGGGCTATAAGCTCCTACAATGAGCAGTTCTTC
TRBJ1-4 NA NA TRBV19 CASTPRGFNEKLFF TGTGCCAGTACCCCCAGGGGCTTTAATGAAAAACTGTTTTTT
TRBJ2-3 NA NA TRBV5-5 CASSLVPEGTITDTQYF TGTGCCAGCAGCTTGGTCCCGGAGGGGACGATCACAGATACGCAGTATTTT
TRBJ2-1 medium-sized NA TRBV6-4 CASSAQGRSGNEQFF TGTGCCAGCAGTGCTCAGGGGCGGAGCGGAAATGAGCAGTTCTTC
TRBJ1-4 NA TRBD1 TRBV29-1 CSGQTGAAEKLFF TGCAGCGGTCAGACAGGGGCGGCTGAAAAACTGTTTTTT
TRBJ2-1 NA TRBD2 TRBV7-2 CASSFGGRASYNEQFF TGTGCCAGCAGCTTTGGCGGGAGGGCCTCCTACAATGAGCAGTTCTTC
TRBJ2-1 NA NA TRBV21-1 CASSKKARGGSYNEQFF TGTGCCAGCAGCAAAAAGGCGCGGGGGGGCTCCTACAATGAGCAGTTCTTC